Sequencing of this T cell receptor (beta chain) was carried out in a study of T cells after yellow fever vaccination. Across the study: Any fraction with a low cell number was prepared using SMART-Seq v4 Ultra Low Input. Findings of the study overall: Once the booster was given, most primary-vaccination clones reappeared, at 95% to 98% for CD4 and approximately 88% for CD8.

Unmatched junction bases numbered 11, after V lost 6 bases and J lost 4 bases. This CDR3 has 15 residues. Concerning this clonotype: Antigen: not known.

TCR cDNA, made by 5'RACE template switching, carried an added universal primer site and UMIs. TCRdb re-derived calls from the 5' RACE reads in MiXCR, one entry per CDR3 protein. The sample holds about 630,000 distinct CDR3 sequences, 9% to 15% seen once. This clonotype was obtained from a young man who received the YFV17D yellow fever vaccine. J is TRBJ2-7 and V is TRBV12-3 or TRBV12-4, with 8 nucleotides matching TRBD1. The material sequenced was PBMCs, taken on the day of the yellow fever booster vaccination. CDR3 in amino acids: CASSSRGTGIYEQYF. CDR3 in DNA: TGTGCCAGCAGCTCCCGCGGGACAGGAATTTACGAGCAGTACTTC.